Each of the 20 T cell receptor beta chains below was sequenced from the same sample in a study of patients and donors after allogeneic stem cell transplantation. MiXCR, applied by TCRdb to the RT-PCR reads, yields one record per CDR3 protein. The data contain about 960,000 distinct CDR3 sequences, about a sixth of them singletons. The sample consisted of blood, either unsorted or a sorted T cell fraction (not recorded which). These TCRs come from a human donor who was either an allogeneic HSCT recipient or a stem cell or donor lymphocyte infusion donor (not recorded which). It is not recorded whose cells these are; they may come from a transplant donor.

CDR3 protein: CASSLVGSGVPEAFF. The CDR3 DNA reads as TGTGCCAGCAGCTTAGTGGGGTCTGGGGTCCCTGAAGCTTTCTTT. The chain is built from TRBV7-9 and TRBJ1-1, with D uncertain. V lost 1 base to trimming and J lost 6 bases, with 15 bases between them. This CDR3 comprises 15 residues. Germline V lookup: CDR1 SEHNR, CDR2 FQNEAQ (reference sequence).

This chain joins TRBV6-2 or TRBV6-3 and TRBJ2-2; TRBD1 aligns across 9 bases. Losses at the gene ends were 6 bases for V and 3 bases for J; bases not matched to a gene: 11. Looked up from germline, CDR1 is MNHEY and CDR2 is SVGEGT. The CDR3 totals 17 residues. CDR3 in amino acids: CASSLGGQGEYTGELFF. DNA of the CDR3: TGTGCCAGCAGCCTCGGGGGACAGGGAGAGTACACCGGGGAGCTGTTTTTT.

This sequence joins TRBV6-4 and TRBJ2-7; 12 nucleotides agree with TRBD2. CDR1 MRHNA and CDR2 SNTAGT come from the germline V gene. There are 15 residues in the CDR3. V lost 5 bases to trimming and J lost 6 bases; unmatched junction nucleotides: 8. Here the CDR3 DNA reads TGTGCCAGCAGTTTAGACCCGGGACTAGCGGGCGAGCAGTACTTC. It translates to CASSLDPGLAGEQYF.

The V call is TRBV27, the J call TRBJ1-2, with 10 bases matching TRBD1. Looked up from germline, CDR1 is MNHEY and CDR2 is SMNVEV (reference sequence). The V segment lost 8 bases and the J segment 5 bases; nucleotides outside the gene matches: 17. This CDR3 has 17 amino acids. The DNA for the CDR3 is TGTGCCAGCTACCAGCCGGGACAGGGGTGGGGAACGTATGGCTACACCTTC. This sequence encodes CASYQPGQGWGTYGYTF.

V gene TRBV20-1 combines with J gene TRBJ2-5, with TRBD2 matching over 7 bases. V trimming: 3 bases; J trimming: 5 bases; junction bases outside the gene matches: 12. Per the germline V gene, CDR1 is DFQATT and CDR2 is SNEGSKA (reference sequence). This CDR3 contains 15 residues. The CDR3 spells CSARYTSLATETQYF. The CDR3 nucleotides are TGCAGTGCTAGGTACACCTCACTAGCGACGGAGACCCAGTACTTC.

The chain links TRBV20-1 to TRBJ2-3; no clear D. V was pared by 0 bases and J by 5 bases, with 18 bases between. The CDR3 is made up of 16 amino acids. Germline V gives CDR1 DFQATT, CDR2 SNEGSKA (reference sequence). The CDR3 nucleotides read TGCAGTGCTAGAGATCCGTCGCCCGGTTATCGAGATACGCAGTATTTT. Translated, it gives CSARDPSPGYRDTQYF.

This chain uses TRBV5-5 with TRBJ2-1; 11 bases are a match to TRBD2. The CDR3 loop spans 16 amino acids. In germline, CDR1 is SGHKS, CDR2 YYEKEE (reference sequence). After removal of 5 bases from V and 4 bases from J, the junction contained 8 bases not matched to a gene. The CDR3 nucleotides are TGTGCCAGCAGTCATTTAGCGGGAGGGTCTTACAATGAGCAGTTCTTC. It is translated as CASSHLAGGSYNEQFF.

This clonotype was counted at least ten times. This chain joins TRBV5-1 and TRBJ2-7, with D perhaps given as TRBD1 or TRBD2 (5 bases each). The V end was cut by 1 base, the J end by 0 bases, with 8 bases between. The CDR3 has 14 amino acids. Germline V gene data show CDR1 as SGHRS and CDR2 as YFSETQ. CDR3 in amino acids: CASSLRGTSYEQYF. The CDR3 DNA follows: TGCGCCAGCAGCTTGCGAGGGACCTCCTACGAGCAGTACTTC.

Only a few counts were recorded for this clonotype. The V gene is TRBV5-1, the J gene TRBJ1-1; D remains unclear. V lost 1 base and J 5 bases, leaving 15 bases between the germline ends. CDR3 length equals 15 residues. Germline assignment: CDR1 SGHRS and CDR2 YFSETQ. As DNA, the CDR3 is TGCGCCAGCAGCTTGCGTACGCAGCGGAGGACTGAAGCTTTCTTT. Its translation: CASSLRTQRRTEAFF.

This clonotype turned up a few times. The chain combines TRBV30 with TRBJ2-5; 11 nucleotides match TRBD2. Per the germline V gene, CDR1 is GTSNPN and CDR2 is SVGIG (reference sequence). The V segment lost 5 bases and the J segment 5 bases; nucleotides outside the gene matches: 4. The CDR3 spans 13 residues. CDR3: CAWGTSGGETQYF. For the CDR3, the DNA is TGTGCCTGGGGGACTAGCGGAGGGGAGACCCAGTACTTC.

Concerning this clonotype: A single base separates this from a much larger clone, so it may be a read error. The missing conserved phenylalanine or tryptophan at the end of this CDR3 makes a read error likely. The chain combines TRBV12-3 or TRBV12-4 with TRBJ2-1; D might be TRBD1 (6 bases). This CDR3 has 14 residues. Trimming shortened V by 1 base and J by 5 bases, and 9 bases separated the two germline ends. The CDR3 coding sequence is TGTGCCAGCAGTTTAGACAGGGCGGACAATGAGCAGTTCCTC. The encoded protein is CASSLDRADNEQFL.

The V and J genes are TRBV5-1 and TRBJ2-1, with 9 bases lining up with TRBD2. CDR1 and CDR2 from the germline V gene are SGHRS and YFSETQ. The CDR3 extends over 20 amino acids. J lost 0 bases, V lost 5 bases, and 18 bases had no gene match. This CDR3 is CASSPPTSGRILSSYNEQFF. CDR3 nucleotide sequence: TGCGCCAGCAGTCCACCGACTAGCGGACGGATACTGAGCTCCTACAATGAGCAGTTCTTC.

This clonotype has just a few counts. The chain uses TRBV29-1 and TRBJ1-1, with D unresolved. V gave up 2 bases and J gave up 10 bases, with 8 bases separating them. Germline loops: CDR1 SQVTM, CDR2 ANQGSEA. CDR3 size: 10 residues. The DNA of the CDR3 is TGCAGCGTTGAACCCGCCTCAGCTTTCTTT. Its protein product is CSVEPASAFF.

This clonotype appeared a few times. This rearrangement joins TRBV5-6 to TRBJ1-1, with 10 nucleotides matching TRBD1. CDR3 size: 14 residues. V lost 2 bases, J lost 6 bases, and 4 bases stayed unmatched. Germline V gives CDR1 SGHDT, CDR2 YYEEEE. This CDR3 is CASSFLGQGAEAFF. CDR3 nucleotides: TGTGCCAGCAGCTTCCTTGGACAGGGGGCTGAAGCTTTCTTT.

This clonotype occurred many times. The chain couples TRBV6-2 or TRBV6-3 to TRBJ2-1; no definite D call. The V end lost 5 bases, the J end lost 10 bases, and 18 bases lay between the germline ends. This CDR3 is 14 amino acids long. Per germline, CDR1 MNHEY and CDR2 SVGEGT. Here the CDR3 DNA reads TGTGCCAGCAGTAAACCGGGCCCCATCTACGAGCAGTTCTTC. The encoded protein is CASSKPGPIYEQFF.

This clonotype came up a few times. The rearrangement links TRBV12-3 or TRBV12-4 to TRBJ2-1, with 8 positions matching TRBD2. The V gene end was trimmed by 3 bases and the J gene end by 5 bases; junction bases not matched to a gene: 9. CDR3 length equals 16 residues. DNA of the CDR3: TGTGCCAGCAGTTTCTCCGGGAGGGCCGAAGACAATGAGCAGTTCTTC. Translation gives CASSFSGRAEDNEQFF.

This clonotype has more than one count but fewer than ten. The chain links TRBV3-1 to TRBJ2-1; 11 nucleotides align to TRBD2. J lost 8 bases, V lost 3 bases, and 6 bases had no gene match. There are 15 residues in the CDR3. Germline V gene data show CDR1 as LGHDT and CDR2 as YNNKEL (reference sequence). CDR3 in amino acids: CASSHDSGRADEQFF. For the CDR3, the DNA is TGTGCCAGCAGCCATGATAGCGGGAGGGCAGATGAGCAGTTCTTC.

This clonotype was found many times. This rearrangement joins TRBV9 to TRBJ2-7; 8 bases are a match to TRBD2. The V and J ends lost 4 bases and 4 bases, in that order; junction bases with no gene match: 13. Looked up from germline, CDR1 is SGDLS and CDR2 is YYNGEE. The CDR3 is 16 amino acids. The CDR3 sequence: CASSPQAGGLVYEQYF. CDR3 bases: TGTGCCAGCAGCCCTCAGGCGGGGGGCCTTGTTTACGAGCAGTACTTC.

This chain links TRBV24-1 with TRBJ2-7; weak D call: TRBD1 (6 bases). Trimming pared 4 bases from V and 9 bases from J, leaving 30 bases between. CDR3 size: 18 residues. CDR1 and CDR2 from the germline V gene are KGHDR and SFDVKD. For the CDR3, the DNA is TGTGCCACCAGTGACGCCGCACCTGGACAGACATTTGGCCGGCGGCAGTACTTC. Translated: CATSDAAPGQTFGRRQYF.

This clonotype was observed many times. The genes are TRBV24-1 and TRBJ2-7, with D tentatively TRBD2 (6 bases). This CDR3 is built from 13 residues. Germline CDR1 reads KGHDR; CDR2 reads SFDVKD. The ends were cut back, 7 bases at V and 3 bases at J, with 12 bases in the middle. CDR3 loop: CATSASGDYEQYF. CDR3 nucleotides: TGTGCCACCAGCGCCTCGGGGGACTACGAGCAGTACTTC.